This entry features one T cell receptor (beta chain) sequence. The data belong to a study of blood T cells in healthy people across ages. A second PCR of about 7 to 11 cycles used a sample-barcoded 5' primer and a J-beta primer mix. TCRdb passed the 5' RACE reads through MiXCR, listing each CDR3 protein once. The data contain some 760,000 distinct CDR3 sequences, roughly 25% of them seen just once; the ten biggest clones take up under 9.5%. This CDR3 contains 13 residues. CDR1 and CDR2 from the germline V gene are SGHTA and FQGTGA. These sequences were also reported in another study, on T cells of mothers and their children. According to that study: Each mother gave over 8.5 million TCR beta CDR3 reads; each child, approximately 3.3 million.

The specimen sequenced was blood. This clonotype originated in a boy aged 10-17 years in good health. The chain links TRBV7-3 to TRBJ2-5; maybe TRBD1 (7 bases). TRBJ2-1 explains the end of the DNA better; the J call may be wrong. CDR3 amino acids: CASSLNRGGEQFF. The CDR3 DNA is TGTGCCAGCAGCTTAAACAGGGGAGGTGAGCAGTTCTTC.